This T cell receptor (beta chain) was sequenced during a study of shared clonotypes between healthy human individuals. For the study at large: Per donor, three plates held CD4 naive cells, three held CD4 memory, two held CD8 naive and one held CD8 memory.

Produced via immunoSEQ multiplex PCR; TCRdb's table is partial and in-frame only. The sample includes 2 million to 2.5 million clones, around 90% of them seen just once. The sequence derives from a man aged 18 to 30 in good health. Some clones in this sample may be carry-over from other donors' samples. The sample consisted of naive CD4+ T cells from PBMCs. Indicated subset: CD45RA+ positively selected.

The CDR3 region has the DNA TGTGCCTGGAGGGGCCTAGCGGGAGGGCCTCCCGCCTACAATGAGCAGTTCTTC. Its translation: CAWRGLAGGPPAYNEQFF. V usage is TRBV30 and J usage is TRBJ2-1; TRBD2 matches at 12 bases. The V segment lost 3 bases and the J segment 2 bases; nucleotides outside the gene matches: 11. The CDR3 covers 18 residues. CDR1 and CDR2 (germline): GTSNPN, SVGIG (reference sequence).